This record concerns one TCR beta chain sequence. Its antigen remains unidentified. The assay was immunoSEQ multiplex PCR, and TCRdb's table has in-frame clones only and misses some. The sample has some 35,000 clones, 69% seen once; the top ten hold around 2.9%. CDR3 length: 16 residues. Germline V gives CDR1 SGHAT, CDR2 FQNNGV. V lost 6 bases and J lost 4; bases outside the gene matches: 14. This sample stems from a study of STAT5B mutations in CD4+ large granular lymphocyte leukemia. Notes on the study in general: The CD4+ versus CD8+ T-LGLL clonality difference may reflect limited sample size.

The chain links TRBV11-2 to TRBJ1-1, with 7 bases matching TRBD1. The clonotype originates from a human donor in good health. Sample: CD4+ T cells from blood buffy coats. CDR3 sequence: CASRQGLTGLPTEAFF. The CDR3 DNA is TGTGCCAGCAGACAGGGACTGACAGGGCTCCCCACTGAAGCTTTCTTT.